These 17 T cell receptor beta chains were sequenced from one sample in a study of spatial heterogeneity in lung cancer. General study results and limits: How many expanded intratumoral alpha and beta TCRs were present tracked the tumor mutation count, which was a count of nonsynonymous mutations.

MiXCR, applied by TCRdb to the 5' RACE reads, yields one record per CDR3 protein. The table includes approximately 9,600 distinct CDR3 sequences, less than 6% detected once. These receptors have no known antigen. Time point reported: sample taken at primary tumor resection. The sequencing here drew on lung tumor tissue, taken at surgery. The receptors were sampled from a female donor with early-stage non-small cell lung cancer.

This clonotype occurred many times. The V and J genes are TRBV11-2 and TRBJ1-1; D may be TRBD1 (6 bases). The CDR3 covers 15 residues. Trimming shortened V by 5 bases and J by 4 bases, and 17 bases separated the two germline ends. The germline V gene encodes CDR1 SGHAT and CDR2 FQNNGV. CDR3 sequence reads: CASSLHIQGTTEAFF. CDR3 DNA: TGTGCCAGCAGCCTCCATATACAGGGTACCACTGAAGCTTTCTTT.

This clonotype was seen at least ten times. The chain links TRBV6-2 or TRBV6-3 to TRBJ2-1, with D tentatively TRBD2 (6 bases). This CDR3 contains 16 residues. Germline CDR1 and CDR2: MNHEY and SVGEGT. The V and J ends lost 5 bases and 4 bases respectively, with 18 bases between them. The CDR3 region has the DNA TGTGCCAGCAGTCCCTTTGAGGGAGGACCATACAATGAGCAGTTCTTC. Translation: CASSPFEGGPYNEQFF.

Many counts were recorded for this clonotype. The chain uses TRBV6-5 and TRBJ1-2; D possibly corresponds to TRBD1 (6 bases). The germline gives CDR1 MNHEY, CDR2 SVGAGI. V lost 0 bases and J 5 bases, leaving 10 bases between the germline ends. CDR3 length equals 14 residues. CDR3 sequence reads: CASSYSRGGYGYTF. CDR3 bases: TGTGCCAGCAGTTACTCCAGGGGTGGGTATGGCTACACCTTC.

In this sample, this clonotype turned up a few times. The chain joins TRBV13 to TRBJ2-7, with D possibly matching TRBD2 (7 bases). Deletions cut 6 bases from V and 9 bases from J, with 15 bases between. Germline-derived CDR1 and CDR2 are PRHDT and FYEKMQ (reference sequence). There are 12 residues in the CDR3. For the CDR3, the DNA is TGTGCCAGCAGTCGTACGGGGGGCTGGCAGTACTTC. Residues: CASSRTGGWQYF.

The V and J genes are TRBV4-2 and TRBJ2-3; TRBD2 matches at 10 bases. The ends lost 1 base at V and 1 base at J; junction bases unmatched: 11. Germline V gene lookup returns CDR1 LGHNA and CDR2 YNFKEQ. The CDR3 spans 19 residues. This chain's CDR3 is CASSQGPAGGLGGTDTQYF. CDR3 bases: TGTGCCAGCAGCCAAGGCCCAGCGGGGGGGCTCGGGGGCACAGATACGCAGTATTTT.

This clonotype has ten or more counts. The chain links TRBV5-4 to TRBJ2-7; 14 nucleotides line up with TRBD2. The CDR3 contains 15 residues. CDR1 SGHNT and CDR2 YYREEE come from the germline V gene (reference sequence). Unmatched junction bases numbered 2, after V lost 4 bases and J lost 2 bases. The CDR3 DNA reads as TGTGCCAGCAGCCCGGGACTAGCGGGAGCCTACGAGCAGTACTTC. Its translation: CASSPGLAGAYEQYF.

This clonotype has ten or more counts. The chain is built from TRBV15 and TRBJ2-5; D may be TRBD1 (5 bases). This CDR3 spans 13 amino acids. V lost 8 bases and J 5 bases, leaving 15 bases between the germline ends. Germline V lookup: CDR1 LNHNV, CDR2 YYDKDF (reference sequence). In DNA form, the CDR3 reads TGTGCCACCTCTAGGGGTTATTTGGAGACCCAGTACTTC. Translating it yields CATSRGYLETQYF.

Sample share makes this clonotype medium-sized (0.01 to 0.1%). The rearrangement joins TRBV18 to TRBJ1-1; D remains unclear. The length of the CDR3 is 11 residues. Germline CDR1 is KGHSH and CDR2 is LQKENI. V gave up 3 bases and J gave up 12 bases, with 11 bases separating them. The CDR3, as DNA: TGTGCCAGCTCACCTATCAAGGCCCCTTTCTTT. Translating it yields CASSPIKAPFF. The full variable domain, completed using reference TRBV18 and TRBJ1-1, is NAGVMQNPRHLVRRRGQEARLRCSPMKGHSHVYWYRQLPEEGLKFMVYLQKENIIDESGMPKERFSAEFPKEGPSILRIQQVVRGDSAAYFCASSPIKAPFFGQGTRLTVV.

This clonotype occurred a few times. The chain links TRBV5-4 to TRBJ1-4; 10 bases are a match to TRBD1. CDR3 length: 17 amino acids. The V and J ends lost 3 bases and 6 bases, in that order; junction bases with no gene match: 11. Germline CDR1 reads SGHNT; CDR2 reads YYREEE (reference sequence). CDR3 amino acids: CASSSSRDRGSDEKLFF. In DNA, the CDR3 is TGTGCCAGCAGCTCGTCCCGGGACAGGGGTTCAGATGAAAAACTGTTTTTT.

The V gene is TRBV29-1, the J gene TRBJ2-3; D perhaps matches TRBD1 (6 bases). The CDR3 runs 14 residues. Germline V CDR1 and CDR2: SQVTM, ANQGSEA. Trimming shortened V by 7 bases and J by 0 bases, and 14 bases separated the two germline ends. CDR3 in DNA: TGCAGCGCCGATCAGGGGTATAGCACAGATACGCAGTATTTT. This sequence encodes CSADQGYSTDTQYF.

This clonotype was observed many times. This chain joins TRBV5-6 and TRBJ2-3, with 14 positions matching TRBD2. J gave up 4 bases and V 3 bases, and 1 base lay outside the gene matches. There are 15 residues in the CDR3. Looked up from germline, CDR1 is SGHDT and CDR2 is YYEEEE. CDR3 coding DNA: TGTGCCAGCAGCTGGGGACTAGCGGGAGCAGATACGCAGTATTTT. Translated, it gives CASSWGLAGADTQYF.

In its sample, this clonotype was seen a few times. This sequence joins TRBV7-2 and TRBJ2-3; either TRBD1 or TRBD2 may supply D (5 bases each). Trimming pared 5 bases from V and 3 bases from J, leaving 12 bases between. Germline-derived CDR1 and CDR2 are SGHTA and FQGNSA. This CDR3 spans 14 amino acids. Written as DNA, the CDR3 is TGTGCCAGCAGCATACGGGACGGGACAGATACGCAGTATTTT. Translated: CASSIRDGTDTQYF.

The chain couples TRBV3-1 to TRBJ1-5, with D unclear. V lost 1 base and J 7 bases, leaving 8 bases between the germline ends. The CDR3 has 13 residues. Germline lookup yields CDR1 LGHDT and CDR2 YNNKEL (reference sequence). This CDR3 is CASSQGLRQPQHF. As DNA, the CDR3 is TGTGCCAGCAGCCAAGGGTTGAGGCAGCCCCAGCATTTT.

There are many counts of this clonotype. V is TRBV20-1 and J is TRBJ2-4; a possible D gene is TRBD2 (5 bases). Germline CDR1 reads DFQATT; CDR2 reads SNEGSKA (reference sequence). CDR3 length equals 13 residues. CDR3 in DNA: TGCAGCGCCGAGGGCGGAGCCAAAAACATTCAGTACTTC. Protein product: CSAEGGAKNIQYF.

Relative to its sample, this clonotype is medium-sized. The chain recombines TRBV9 with TRBJ1-3, with D unresolved. The CDR3 is made up of 13 amino acids. CDR1 and CDR2 from the germline V gene are SGDLS and YYNGEE. Trimming took off 2 bases at V and 3 bases at J, with 6 bases between the two ends. The CDR3 bases are TGTGCCAGCAGCGTCGACTTTGGAAACACCATATATTTT. Amino acids: CASSVDFGNTIYF.

At least ten counts were recorded for this clonotype. The V gene is TRBV25-1, the J gene TRBJ2-1; D unclear. This CDR3 has 15 amino acids. Trimming stripped 4 bases from V and 5 bases from J, with 15 bases between. From germline, CDR1 is MGHDK and CDR2 SYGVNS. Written as DNA, the CDR3 is TGTGCCAGCAGTGGACACAGAGGTAGAGACAATGAGCAGTTCTTC. The encoded protein is CASSGHRGRDNEQFF.

This clonotype appeared many times. The CDR3 region has the DNA TGTGCCAGCAGCTTAGAGCCCAACACCGGGGAGCTGTTTTTT. It translates to CASSLEPNTGELFF. V and J are TRBV11-2 and TRBJ2-2; D is undetermined. The CDR3 has 14 amino acids. Germline V gives CDR1 SGHAT, CDR2 FQNNGV. V shed 0 bases and J shed 2 bases, with 4 bases lying between them.